The 26 T cell receptor beta chains below were found in one sample sequenced in a study of OX40 agonist ivuxolimab in advanced cancers. Assay used: immunoSEQ multiplex PCR; TCRdb lists only in-frame clones, some missing. The sample holds about 67,000 clones; over 80% are singletons and the top ten take roughly 3.7%. The specimen was CD4+ or CD8+ T cells sorted from blood, collected in a trial of the OX40 agonist ivuxolimab. The receptors were sampled from an adult with an advanced solid tumor such as melanoma, head and neck, liver or kidney cancer.

The chain recombines TRBV5-1 with TRBJ2-1; 8 positions match TRBD1. Germline V gene lookup returns CDR1 SGHRS and CDR2 YFSETQ. This CDR3 spans 15 amino acids. J was trimmed by 7 bases and V by 0 bases; bases with no gene match: 6. The CDR3 DNA reads TGCGCCAGCAGCTTGGACAGGGGGACGAGAAATGAGCAGTTCTTC. It yields the protein CASSLDRGTRNEQFF.

The chain is built from TRBV6-5 and TRBJ1-5; D not certain. V dropped 6 bases and J dropped 6 bases, with 12 bases sitting between them. The germline V gene encodes CDR1 MNHEY and CDR2 SVGAGI. The CDR3 loop spans 13 amino acids. The CDR3 region is CASSPSWGQPQHF. CDR3 DNA sequence: TGTGCCAGCAGCCCGTCTTGGGGTCAGCCCCAGCATTTT.

V usage is TRBV7-9 and J usage is TRBJ2-1, with 11 bases that match TRBD1. The germline gives CDR1 SEHNR, CDR2 FQNEAQ (reference sequence). This CDR3 contains 17 residues. The ends lost 2 bases at V and 4 bases at J; junction bases unmatched: 7. CDR3 residues: CASSLIGGQGVYNEQFF. The CDR3 DNA follows: TGTGCCAGCAGCTTAATTGGGGGACAGGGGGTTTACAATGAGCAGTTCTTC.

The chain uses TRBV7-6 and TRBJ2-5; D gene uncertain. Germline V gene sequence: CDR1 SGHVS, CDR2 FNYEAQ. There are 12 residues in the CDR3. V lost 6 bases to trimming and J lost 5 bases, with 10 bases between them. The CDR3 sequence: CASRGAGETQYF. DNA for the CDR3: TGTGCCAGCAGAGGAGCCGGGGAGACCCAGTACTTC. The variable domain in full, with the rest retrieved from reference TRBV7-6 and TRBJ2-5, is GAGVSQSPRYKVTKRGQDVALRCDPISGHVSLYWYRQALGQGPEFLTYFNYEAQQDKSGLPNDRFSAERPEGSISTLTIQRTEQRDSAMYRCASRGAGETQYFGPGTRLLVL.

This chain connects TRBV19 to TRBJ1-6, with D uncertain. V lost 3 bases and J 7 bases, leaving 7 bases between the germline ends. Germline V gene data show CDR1 as LNHDA and CDR2 as SQIVND (reference sequence). There are 13 residues in the CDR3. The CDR3 loop is CASSINENSPLHF. In DNA form, the CDR3 reads TGTGCCAGTAGTATTAACGAGAATTCACCCCTCCACTTT.

The rearrangement joins TRBV30 to TRBJ2-7; D is unresolved. The CDR3 runs 12 residues. Germline V gene sequence: CDR1 GTSNPN, CDR2 SVGIG (reference sequence). V was trimmed by 2 bases and J by 7 bases, leaving 12 bases between them. Here the CDR3 DNA reads TGTGCCTGGAGTTCCTCTGTCGGAGAGCAGTACTTC. Translated: CAWSSSVGEQYF.

This chain links TRBV29-1 with TRBJ2-7; D is ambiguous. Trimming shortened V by 6 bases and J by 0 bases, and 12 bases separated the two germline ends. The length of the CDR3 is 13 residues. The V gene's germline CDR1 is SQVTM and CDR2 ANQGSEA. CDR3 bases: TGCAGCGTAAAAGTCCCGAGCTCCTACGAGCAGTACTTC. Encoded protein: CSVKVPSSYEQYF.

V is TRBV7-2 and J is TRBJ2-3; 9 positions match TRBD1. The J segment lost 4 bases and the V segment lost 6 bases, leaving 5 bases of the junction unmatched. CDR1 and CDR2 from the germline V gene are SGHTA and FQGNSA. The CDR3 extends over 14 amino acids. The CDR3 sequence is CASRPGTGSDTQYF. The CDR3 DNA is TGTGCCAGCAGACCCGGGACAGGGTCAGATACGCAGTATTTT.

The chain employs TRBV13 and TRBJ1-5; TRBD1 aligns across 7 bases. This CDR3 spans 14 amino acids. Unmatched junction bases numbered 6, after V lost 4 bases and J lost 6 bases. Germline values: CDR1 PRHDT, CDR2 FYEKMQ (reference sequence). The CDR3 sequence: CASSSTGAGQPQHF. DNA for the CDR3: TGTGCCAGCAGCTCCACAGGGGCCGGTCAGCCCCAGCATTTT.

The V call is TRBV10-3, the J call TRBJ1-2, with TRBD1 matching 8 bases. Per the germline V gene, CDR1 is ENHRY and CDR2 is SYGVKD. The CDR3 length is 14 residues. The V and J ends lost 6 bases and 2 bases, in that order; junction bases with no gene match: 5. The chain's CDR3 is CAISGQGGNYGYTF. The DNA for the CDR3 is TGTGCCATCAGCGGACAGGGTGGCAACTATGGCTACACCTTC.

This clone was observed a single time. The chain couples TRBV27 to TRBJ2-3; D is possibly TRBD1 (6 bases). The germline V gene has CDR1 MNHEY and CDR2 SMNVEV (reference sequence). This CDR3 is 13 amino acids long. Trimming shortened V by 3 bases and J by 6 bases, and 10 bases separated the two germline ends. CDR3 in amino acids: CASSFQGRDTQYF. The CDR3 DNA reads TGTGCCAGCAGTTTCCAGGGGCGGGATACGCAGTATTTT.

This chain links TRBV5-1 with TRBJ1-6; no definite D call. The V gene lost 1 base and the J gene lost 8 bases, with 13 bases spanning the gap. This CDR3 comprises 15 residues. Germline CDR1 SGHRS, CDR2 YFSETQ. CDR3 in amino acids: CASSLFSPPDSPLHF. The CDR3 bases are TGCGCCAGCAGCTTGTTCAGTCCACCTGATTCACCCCTCCACTTT.

This clone was seen only a few times. Other DNA sequences within the sample encode an identical CDR3. The chain uses TRBV28 and TRBJ1-5; D remains ambiguous. CDR1 and CDR2 (germline): MDHEN, SYDVKM. The CDR3 spans 15 residues. The V and J ends lost 4 bases and 7 bases respectively, with 17 bases between them. The CDR3, as DNA: TGTGCCAGCAGTTCCTACAGAGGTTCAAGGCAGCCCCAGCATTTT. This encodes CASSSYRGSRQPQHF.

The chain joins TRBV10-2 to TRBJ1-5, with D possibly matching TRBD1 (6 bases). V lost 7 bases to trimming and J lost 4 bases, with 14 bases between them. Germline CDR1 WSHSY, CDR2 SAAADI. The CDR3 spans 14 residues. CDR3 region: CASNTGFWNQPQHF. Here the CDR3 DNA reads TGCGCCAGCAACACAGGGTTTTGGAATCAGCCCCAGCATTTT.

The rearrangement links TRBV5-1 to TRBJ2-1, with TRBD1 as a possible D gene (6 bases). The CDR3 length is 12 residues. Germline assignment: CDR1 SGHRS and CDR2 YFSETQ. V was cut by 7 bases and J by 7 bases, with 12 bases left in between. For the CDR3, the DNA is TGCGCCAGCCACCGGGACAAAAATGAGCAGTTCTTC. Its translation is CASHRDKNEQFF. Combining the CDR3 with reference TRBV5-1 and TRBJ2-1 gives the whole variable domain KAGVTQTPRYLIKTRGQQVTLSCSPISGHRSVSWYQQTPGQGLQFLFEYFSETQRNKGNFPGRFSGRQFSNSRSEMNVSTLELGDSALYLCASHRDKNEQFFGPGTRLTVL.

The chain recombines TRBV6-6 with TRBJ2-2; 8 bases map to TRBD1. In germline, CDR1 is MNHNY, CDR2 SVGAGI (reference sequence). The CDR3 totals 14 residues. V was pared by 6 bases and J by 5 bases, with 5 bases of the junction left unmatched. CDR3 protein: CASRRTGSTGELFF. The DNA of the CDR3 is TGTGCCAGCAGAAGGACAGGGTCTACCGGGGAGCTGTTTTTT.

V and J are TRBV18 and TRBJ1-2; TRBD1 agrees at 7 bases. This CDR3 is 14 amino acids long. Per germline, CDR1 KGHSH and CDR2 LQKENI. After removal of 3 bases from V and 5 bases from J, the junction contained 6 bases not matched to a gene. The chain's CDR3 is CASSPREGAYGYTF. In nucleotides, the CDR3 is TGTGCCAGCTCACCGCGCGAGGGGGCGTATGGCTACACCTTC.

The chain couples TRBV30 to TRBJ1-4; 7 positions match TRBD1. CDR1 is GTSNPN and CDR2 is SVGIG in the germline V gene (reference sequence). V gave up 2 bases and J gave up 2 bases; unmatched junction bases: 5. The CDR3 runs to 15 residues. CDR3 protein: CAWSRQGGTNEKLFF. CDR3 bases: TGTGCCTGGAGTCGGCAGGGGGGCACTAATGAAAAACTGTTTTTT.

For this clone: The same CDR3 also results from other DNA sequences found in this sample. The chain recombines TRBV15 with TRBJ2-3; D uncertain. CDR3 length equals 14 residues. Germline CDR1 reads LNHNV; CDR2 reads YYDKDF (reference sequence). V lost 0 bases to trimming and J lost 1 base, with 5 bases between them. CDR3 coding DNA: TGTGCCACCAGCAGAGATCGGGGCACAGATACGCAGTATTTT. Protein sequence: CATSRDRGTDTQYF.

The rearrangement uses TRBV19 and TRBJ1-5; no clear D. CDR3 length: 13 amino acids. Germline V gene data show CDR1 as LNHDA and CDR2 as SQIVND (reference sequence). V dropped 4 bases and J dropped 5 bases, with 9 bases sitting between them. The CDR3 reads CASSSTADQPQHF. CDR3 DNA: TGTGCCAGTAGTAGTACCGCAGATCAGCCCCAGCATTTT.

J is TRBJ2-1 and V is TRBV14; 7 nucleotides align to TRBD2. Unmatched junction bases numbered 13, after V lost 6 bases and J lost 5 bases. The CDR3 has 16 residues. CDR1 SGHDN and CDR2 FVKESK come from the germline V gene. CDR3 in amino acids: CASSPQQEGLHNEQFF. The DNA for the CDR3 is TGTGCCAGCAGTCCGCAACAGGAGGGACTACACAATGAGCAGTTCTTC.

The gene calls are TRBV7-2 and TRBJ2-1; 12 nucleotides align to TRBD2. There are 15 residues in the CDR3. Germline assignment: CDR1 SGHTA and CDR2 FQGNSA. V gave up 4 bases and J gave up 3 bases; unmatched junction bases: 1. The CDR3 DNA reads TGTGCCAGCAGCTCGGGACTAGCGGGCTACAATGAGCAGTTCTTC. Its protein is CASSSGLAGYNEQFF.

The chain couples TRBV6-5 to TRBJ2-7, with 9 nucleotides matching TRBD1. The CDR3 is 15 amino acids. The V segment lost 3 bases and the J segment 2 bases; nucleotides outside the gene matches: 5. The germline V gene has CDR1 MNHEY and CDR2 SVGAGI. The CDR3 region has the DNA TGTGCCAGCAGTTATAACGACAGGGGGGCCTACGAGCAGTACTTC. Its translation is CASSYNDRGAYEQYF.

The gene calls are TRBV5-1 and TRBJ2-7; 11 nucleotides align to TRBD2. J was trimmed by 2 bases and V by 5 bases; bases with no gene match: 0. In germline, CDR1 is SGHRS, CDR2 YFSETQ. The CDR3 totals 13 residues. The CDR3: CASRTSGTYEQYF. As DNA, the CDR3 is TGCGCCAGCAGGACTAGCGGGACCTACGAGCAGTACTTC. The whole variable domain, remainder taken from reference TRBV5-1 and TRBJ2-7, is KAGVTQTPRYLIKTRGQQVTLSCSPISGHRSVSWYQQTPGQGLQFLFEYFSETQRNKGNFPGRFSGRQFSNSRSEMNVSTLELGDSALYLCASRTSGTYEQYFGPGTRLTVT.

V and J are TRBV6-5 and TRBJ2-7, with D hard to call. Germline loops: CDR1 MNHEY, CDR2 SVGAGI. Trimming left V 0 bases short and J 3 bases short, with 12 bases between. This CDR3 is built from 15 residues. This CDR3 is CASSYSNSLFYEQYF. CDR3 DNA: TGTGCCAGCAGTTACTCGAACAGTCTGTTCTACGAGCAGTACTTC.

V and J are TRBV7-3 and TRBJ1-1, with 10 bases aligning to TRBD1. V shed 3 bases and J 4 bases; nucleotides not matched to a gene: 8. CDR1 is SGHTA and CDR2 is FQGTGA in the germline V gene. This CDR3 has 16 amino acids. The CDR3 loop reads CASSFTGTGASTEAFF. The CDR3, as DNA: TGTGCCAGCAGCTTTACCGGGACAGGGGCGAGCACTGAAGCTTTCTTT. Together with reference TRBV7-3 and TRBJ1-1, the CDR3 gives the full variable domain: GAGVSQTPSNKVTEKGKYVELRCDPISGHTALYWYRQSLGQGPEFLIYFQGTGAADDSGLPNDRFFAVRPEGSVSTLKIQRTERGDSAVYLCASSFTGTGASTEAFFGQGTRLTVV.